This T cell receptor beta chain was retrieved from a study of glioma-infiltrating T cells. Study findings and constraints: CDR3 overlap between tissue and blood was very small.

TCR alpha and beta CDR3 regions were amplified from RNA using iRepertoire nested multiplex PCR. TCRdb used MiXCR to reprocess the multiplex PCR reads, holding one entry per CDR3 protein. The data hold about 89,000 distinct CDR3 sequences, with under 30% observed a single time. This clonotype was observed many times. Its antigen is unidentified. CDR1 and CDR2 (germline): MNHNS, SASEGT. Between the trimmed V and J ends, which lost 7 bases and 4 bases, there was a span of 14 bases. This CDR3 comprises 14 residues. The sample taken for sequencing was glioma tissue, nonneoplastic brain tissue, or PBMCs (not recorded which). The genes are TRBV6-1 and TRBJ1-5; D remains ambiguous. This sequence was found in a human donor with low-grade glioma or glioblastoma, undergoing nonglioma brain surgery, or in good health (not recorded which). DNA for the CDR3: TGTGCCAGCACTACCCACCCGGGAAATCAGCCCCAGCATTTT. Encoded protein: CASTTHPGNQPQHF.